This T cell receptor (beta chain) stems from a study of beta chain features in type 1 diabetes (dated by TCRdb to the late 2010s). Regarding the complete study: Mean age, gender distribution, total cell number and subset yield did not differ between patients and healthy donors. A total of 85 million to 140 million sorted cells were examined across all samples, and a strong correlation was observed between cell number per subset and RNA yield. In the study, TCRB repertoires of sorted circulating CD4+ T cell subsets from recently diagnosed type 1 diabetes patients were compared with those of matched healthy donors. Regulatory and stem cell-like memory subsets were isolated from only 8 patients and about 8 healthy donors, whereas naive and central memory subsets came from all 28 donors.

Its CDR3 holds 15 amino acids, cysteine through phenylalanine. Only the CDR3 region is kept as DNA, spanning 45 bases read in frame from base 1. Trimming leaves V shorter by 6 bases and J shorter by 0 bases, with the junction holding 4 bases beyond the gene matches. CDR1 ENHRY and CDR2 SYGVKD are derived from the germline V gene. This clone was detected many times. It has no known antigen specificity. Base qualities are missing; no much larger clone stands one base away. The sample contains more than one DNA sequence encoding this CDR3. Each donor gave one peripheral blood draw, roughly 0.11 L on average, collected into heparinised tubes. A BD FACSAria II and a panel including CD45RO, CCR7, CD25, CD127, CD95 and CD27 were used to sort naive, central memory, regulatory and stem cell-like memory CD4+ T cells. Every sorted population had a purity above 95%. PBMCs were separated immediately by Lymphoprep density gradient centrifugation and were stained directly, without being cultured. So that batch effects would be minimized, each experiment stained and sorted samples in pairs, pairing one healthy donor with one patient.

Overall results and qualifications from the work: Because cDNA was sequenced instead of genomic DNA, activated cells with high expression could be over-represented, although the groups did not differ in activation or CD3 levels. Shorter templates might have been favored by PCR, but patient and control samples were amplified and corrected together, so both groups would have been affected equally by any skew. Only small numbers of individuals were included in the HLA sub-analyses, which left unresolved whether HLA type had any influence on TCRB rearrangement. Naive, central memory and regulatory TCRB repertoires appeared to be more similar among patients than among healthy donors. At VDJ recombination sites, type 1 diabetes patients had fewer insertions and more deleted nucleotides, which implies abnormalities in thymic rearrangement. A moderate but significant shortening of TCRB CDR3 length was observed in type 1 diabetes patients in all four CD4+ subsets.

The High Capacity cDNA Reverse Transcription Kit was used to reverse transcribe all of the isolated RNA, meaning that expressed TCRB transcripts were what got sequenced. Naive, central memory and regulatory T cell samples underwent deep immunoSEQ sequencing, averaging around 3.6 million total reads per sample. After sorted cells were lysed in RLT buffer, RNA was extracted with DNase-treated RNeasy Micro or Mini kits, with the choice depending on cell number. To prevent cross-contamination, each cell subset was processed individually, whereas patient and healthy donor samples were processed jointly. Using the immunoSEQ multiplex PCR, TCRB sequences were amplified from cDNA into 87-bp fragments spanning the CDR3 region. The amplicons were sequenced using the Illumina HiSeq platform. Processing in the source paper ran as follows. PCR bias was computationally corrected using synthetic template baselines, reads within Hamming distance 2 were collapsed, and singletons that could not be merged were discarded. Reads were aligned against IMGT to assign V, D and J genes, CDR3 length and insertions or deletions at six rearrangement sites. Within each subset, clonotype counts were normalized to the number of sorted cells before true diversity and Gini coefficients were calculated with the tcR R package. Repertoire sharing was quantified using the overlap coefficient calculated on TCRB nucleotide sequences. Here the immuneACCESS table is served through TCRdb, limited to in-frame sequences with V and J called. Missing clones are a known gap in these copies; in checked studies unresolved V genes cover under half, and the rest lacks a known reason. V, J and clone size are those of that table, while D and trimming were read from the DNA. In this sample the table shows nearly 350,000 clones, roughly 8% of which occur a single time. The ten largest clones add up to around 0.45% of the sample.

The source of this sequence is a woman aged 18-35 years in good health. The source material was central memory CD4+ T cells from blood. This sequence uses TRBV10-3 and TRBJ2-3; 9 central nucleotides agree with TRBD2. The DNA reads TGTGCCATCAGCCCGACTAGCGGAAGCACAGATACGCAGTATTTT. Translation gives CAISPTSGSTDTQYF.